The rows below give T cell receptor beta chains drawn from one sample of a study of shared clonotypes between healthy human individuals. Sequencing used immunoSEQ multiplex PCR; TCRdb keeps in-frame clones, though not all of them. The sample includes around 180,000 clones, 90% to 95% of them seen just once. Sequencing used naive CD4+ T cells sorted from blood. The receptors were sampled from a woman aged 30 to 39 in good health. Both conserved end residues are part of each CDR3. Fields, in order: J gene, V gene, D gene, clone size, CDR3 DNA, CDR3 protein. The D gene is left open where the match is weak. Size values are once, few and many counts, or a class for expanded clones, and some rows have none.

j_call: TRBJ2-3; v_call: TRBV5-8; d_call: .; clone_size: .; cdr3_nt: TGTGCCAGCAGCTTAGGGGGTTCTAGCACAGATACGCAGTATTTT; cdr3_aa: CASSLGGSSTDTQYF
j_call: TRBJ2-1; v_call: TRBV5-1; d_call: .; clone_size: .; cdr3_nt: TGCGCCAGCAGCTTGGCTCGCGAGACAGAAACAGGTAATGAGCAGTTCTTC; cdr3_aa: CASSLARETETGNEQFF
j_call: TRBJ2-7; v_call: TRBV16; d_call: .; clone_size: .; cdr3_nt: TGTGCCAGCGGCCGAACGTTGCAGGGGAGCGAGCAGTACTTC; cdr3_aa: CASGRTLQGSEQYF
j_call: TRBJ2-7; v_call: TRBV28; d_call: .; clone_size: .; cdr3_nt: TGTGCCAGCAGTTCCCCCGGGACGGGGGCCTCCTACGAGCAGTACTTC; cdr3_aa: CASSSPGTGASYEQYF
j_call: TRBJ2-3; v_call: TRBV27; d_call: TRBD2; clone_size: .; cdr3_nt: TGTGCCAGCAGTTTCTGGCGGGGGAGCACAGATACGCAGTATTTT; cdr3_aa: CASSFWRGSTDTQYF
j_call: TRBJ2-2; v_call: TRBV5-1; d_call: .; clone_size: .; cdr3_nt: TGCGCCAGCAGCGTCAGGGATGTGGACACCGGGGAGCTGTTTTTT; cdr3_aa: CASSVRDVDTGELFF
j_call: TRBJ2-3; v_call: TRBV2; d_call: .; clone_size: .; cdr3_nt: TGTGCCAGCAGTGTACACAGCGCCGAGGCAGATACGCAGTATTTT; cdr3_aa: CASSVHSAEADTQYF
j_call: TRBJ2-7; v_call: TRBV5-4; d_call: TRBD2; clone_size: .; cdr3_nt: TGTGCCAGCAGCTCCCAGGGTGGTAGCGGGAGATCCTACGAGCAGTACTTC; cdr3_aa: CASSSQGGSGRSYEQYF
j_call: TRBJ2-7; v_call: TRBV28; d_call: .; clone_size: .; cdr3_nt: TGTGCCAGCAGTTTATTTGTCGGCAGGGACGACGAGCAGTACTTC; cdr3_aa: CASSLFVGRDDEQYF
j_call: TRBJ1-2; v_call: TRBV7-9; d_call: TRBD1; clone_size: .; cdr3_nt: TGTGCCAGCAGCTTTTATGCAGGGGGAGGCTATGGCTACACCTTC; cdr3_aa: CASSFYAGGGYGYTF
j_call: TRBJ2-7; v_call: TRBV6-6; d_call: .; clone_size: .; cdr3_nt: TGTGCCAGCAGTTACTCTAACAGGAGGTCCGAGCAGTACTTC; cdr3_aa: CASSYSNRRSEQYF
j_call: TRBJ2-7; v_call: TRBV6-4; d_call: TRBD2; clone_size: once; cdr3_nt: TGTGCCAGCAGCCAACTAGCGGGAGGTAGTTACGAGCAGTACTTC; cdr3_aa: CASSQLAGGSYEQYF
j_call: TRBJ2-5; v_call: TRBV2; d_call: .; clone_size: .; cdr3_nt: TGTGCCAGCAACTCCCGGGACATCGGAGAGACCCAGTACTTC; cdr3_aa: CASNSRDIGETQYF
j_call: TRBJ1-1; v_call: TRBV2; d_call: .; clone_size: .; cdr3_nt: TGTGCCAGCAGTGATCAGGACACTGAAGCTTTCTTT; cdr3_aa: CASSDQDTEAFF
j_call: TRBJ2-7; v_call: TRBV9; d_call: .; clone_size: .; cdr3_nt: TGTGCCAGCAGCGTAGAACAGAACTACGAGCAGTACTTC; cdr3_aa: CASSVEQNYEQYF
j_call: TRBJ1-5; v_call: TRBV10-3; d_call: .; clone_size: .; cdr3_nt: TGTGCCACGACCGGGGTAAGCAATCAGCCCCAGCATTTT; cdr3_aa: CATTGVSNQPQHF
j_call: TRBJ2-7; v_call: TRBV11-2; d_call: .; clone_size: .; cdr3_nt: TGTGCCAGCAGCTTAATTCAGGTCCCAGGCGAGCAGTACTTC; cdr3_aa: CASSLIQVPGEQYF
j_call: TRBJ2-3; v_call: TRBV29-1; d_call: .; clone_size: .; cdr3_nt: TGCAGCGTTGTAGTAAGGGGGTCCAGCACAGATACGCAGTATTTT; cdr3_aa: CSVVVRGSSTDTQYF
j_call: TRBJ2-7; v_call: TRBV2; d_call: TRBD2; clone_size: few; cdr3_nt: TGTGCCAGCAGCCTCGGGACTAGTATTGGCTACGAGCAGTACTTC; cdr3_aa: CASSLGTSIGYEQYF
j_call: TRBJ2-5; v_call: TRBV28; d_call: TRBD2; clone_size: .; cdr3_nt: TGTGCCAGCAGTTCCCGGGGGTTAGCGGGAGGCAGGGAGACCCAGTACTTC; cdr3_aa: CASSSRGLAGGRETQYF
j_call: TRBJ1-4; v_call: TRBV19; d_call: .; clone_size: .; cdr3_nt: TGTGCCAGTAGTCGGAGCGGAAAACCGAATGAAAAACTGTTTTTT; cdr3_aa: CASSRSGKPNEKLFF
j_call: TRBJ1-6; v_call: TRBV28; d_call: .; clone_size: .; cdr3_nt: TGTGCCAGCAGTCGTCAGTCTCCGATTAATTCACCCCTCCACTTT; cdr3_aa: CASSRQSPINSPLHF
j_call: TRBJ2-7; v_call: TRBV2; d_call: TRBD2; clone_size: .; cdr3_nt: TGTGCCAGCAGTTTGGGGGGGACCTACGAGCAGTACTTC; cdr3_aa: CASSLGGTYEQYF
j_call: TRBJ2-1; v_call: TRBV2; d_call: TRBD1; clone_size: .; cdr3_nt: TGTGCCAGCAGTGAGGGGACAGGTGTAAATGAGCAGTTCTTC; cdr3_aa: CASSEGTGVNEQFF
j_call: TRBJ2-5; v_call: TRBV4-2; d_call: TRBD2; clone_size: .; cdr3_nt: TGTGCCAGCAGCCAACGGGGACTAGCGGGAGGCGGAGAGACCCAGTACTTC; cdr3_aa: CASSQRGLAGGGETQYF
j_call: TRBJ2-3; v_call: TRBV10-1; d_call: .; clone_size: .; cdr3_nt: TGCGCCAGCAGTGTAGCCCTAGGACGCACAGATACGCAGTATTTT; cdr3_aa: CASSVALGRTDTQYF
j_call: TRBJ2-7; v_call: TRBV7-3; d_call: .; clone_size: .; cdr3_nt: TGTGCCAGCAGCTTAATCGGGGGTTACGAGCAGTACTTC; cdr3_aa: CASSLIGGYEQYF
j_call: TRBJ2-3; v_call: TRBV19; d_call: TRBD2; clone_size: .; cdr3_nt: TGTGCCAGTTCGGGAGGAGATACGCAGTATTTT; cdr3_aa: CASSGGDTQYF
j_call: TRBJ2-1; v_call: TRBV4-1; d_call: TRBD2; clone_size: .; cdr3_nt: TGCGCCAGCAGCCAAGATAGGTTGATAGCGGGGTACAATGAGCAGTTCTTC; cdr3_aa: CASSQDRLIAGYNEQFF
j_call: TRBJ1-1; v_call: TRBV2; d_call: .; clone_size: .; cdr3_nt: TGTGCCAGCAGGGCTGAAGAGGACACTGAAGCTTTCTTT; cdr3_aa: CASRAEEDTEAFF
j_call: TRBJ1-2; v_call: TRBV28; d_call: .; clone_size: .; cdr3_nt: TGTGCCAGCAGTTTACAGCGCATACTTGGCGACTATGGCTACACCTTC; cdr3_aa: CASSLQRILGDYGYTF
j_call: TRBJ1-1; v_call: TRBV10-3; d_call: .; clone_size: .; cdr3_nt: TGTGCCATCAGTGCCTCCAGTGGGGAGACTGAAGCTTTCTTT; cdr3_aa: CAISASSGETEAFF
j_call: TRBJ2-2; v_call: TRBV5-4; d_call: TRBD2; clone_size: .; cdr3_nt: TGTGCCAGCCGAAGCCTAGCGGGGAACACCGGGGAGCTGTTTTTT; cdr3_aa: CASRSLAGNTGELFF
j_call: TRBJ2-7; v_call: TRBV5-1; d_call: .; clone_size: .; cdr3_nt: TGCGCCAGCAGCTTGCCGCTAGGGAGCTCCTACGAGCAGTACTTC; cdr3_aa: CASSLPLGSSYEQYF
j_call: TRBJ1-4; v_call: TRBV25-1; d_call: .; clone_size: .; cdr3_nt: TGTGCCAGCAGTGAAGAATATGTACAGGGATGGGAAAAACTGTTTTTT; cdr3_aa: CASSEEYVQGWEKLFF
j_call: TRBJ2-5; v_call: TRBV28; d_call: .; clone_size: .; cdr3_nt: TGTGCCAGCAGTTCCTACAGGATTAGAAGCCAAGAGACCCAGTACTTC; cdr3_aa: CASSSYRIRSQETQYF
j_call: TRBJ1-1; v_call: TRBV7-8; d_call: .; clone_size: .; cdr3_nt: TGTGCCAGCAGCTTAAACAGGGCCACTGAAGCTTTCTTT; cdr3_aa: CASSLNRATEAFF
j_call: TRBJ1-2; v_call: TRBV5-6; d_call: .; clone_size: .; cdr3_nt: TGTGCCAGCAGCTTGGACAGTAACTATGGCTACACCTTC; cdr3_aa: CASSLDSNYGYTF
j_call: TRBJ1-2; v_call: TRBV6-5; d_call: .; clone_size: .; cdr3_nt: TGTGCCAGCAGAGCTACAGGGCGTACTAACTATGGCTACACCTTC; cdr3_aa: CASRATGRTNYGYTF
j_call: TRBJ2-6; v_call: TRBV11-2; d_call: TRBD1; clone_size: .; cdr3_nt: TGTGCCAGCAGCCTGGGACAGGGCCCTGGGGCCAACGTCCTGACTTTC; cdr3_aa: CASSLGQGPGANVLTF
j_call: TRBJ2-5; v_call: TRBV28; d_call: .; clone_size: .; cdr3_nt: TGTGCCAGCAGGGAATCCGGGACTCCGGGAGTCGGGACCCAGTACTTC; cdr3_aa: CASRESGTPGVGTQYF
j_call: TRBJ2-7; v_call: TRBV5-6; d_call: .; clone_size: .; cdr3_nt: TGTGCCAGCAGCTGGGACTCCCACTCCTACGAGCAGTACTTC; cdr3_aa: CASSWDSHSYEQYF
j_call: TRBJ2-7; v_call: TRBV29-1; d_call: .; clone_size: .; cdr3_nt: TGCAGCGTTGTGGGATTAGCGGAACAGCAGTACTTC; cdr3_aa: CSVVGLAEQQYF
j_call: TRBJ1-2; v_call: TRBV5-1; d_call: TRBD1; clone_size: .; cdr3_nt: TGCGCCAGCAGCCTGGGACAGCATAACTATGGCTACACCTTC; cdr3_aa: CASSLGQHNYGYTF
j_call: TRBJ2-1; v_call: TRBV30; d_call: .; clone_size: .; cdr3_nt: TGTGCCGGGATAGGGGGACACTTCGGCTTTGGCTCCTACAATGAGCAGTTCTTC; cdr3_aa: CAGIGGHFGFGSYNEQFF
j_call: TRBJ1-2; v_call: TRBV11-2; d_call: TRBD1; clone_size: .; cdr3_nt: TGTGCCAGCAGCCCAGGACAGGGCTATGGCTACACCTTC; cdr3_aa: CASSPGQGYGYTF
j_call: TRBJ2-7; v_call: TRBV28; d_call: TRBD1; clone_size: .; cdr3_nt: TGTGCCAGCAGTCCTCGTACAGGGGGTGTGTACGAGCAGTACTTC; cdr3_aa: CASSPRTGGVYEQYF
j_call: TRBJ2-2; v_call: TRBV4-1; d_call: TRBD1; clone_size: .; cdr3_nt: TGCGCCAGCAGAGCCAGAGGGGGCGTACGAACCGGGGAGCTGTTTTTT; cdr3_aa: CASRARGGVRTGELFF
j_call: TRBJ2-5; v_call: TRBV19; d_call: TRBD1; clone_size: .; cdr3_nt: TGTGCCAGTAGTATATTGGCCAGGGGGCCGGAGGAGCAGTACTTC; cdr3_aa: CASSILARGPEEQYF
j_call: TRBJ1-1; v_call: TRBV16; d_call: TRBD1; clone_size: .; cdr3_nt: TGTGCCAGCAGCCCCCCGACAGGGTTGAACACTGAAGCTTTCTTT; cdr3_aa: CASSPPTGLNTEAFF